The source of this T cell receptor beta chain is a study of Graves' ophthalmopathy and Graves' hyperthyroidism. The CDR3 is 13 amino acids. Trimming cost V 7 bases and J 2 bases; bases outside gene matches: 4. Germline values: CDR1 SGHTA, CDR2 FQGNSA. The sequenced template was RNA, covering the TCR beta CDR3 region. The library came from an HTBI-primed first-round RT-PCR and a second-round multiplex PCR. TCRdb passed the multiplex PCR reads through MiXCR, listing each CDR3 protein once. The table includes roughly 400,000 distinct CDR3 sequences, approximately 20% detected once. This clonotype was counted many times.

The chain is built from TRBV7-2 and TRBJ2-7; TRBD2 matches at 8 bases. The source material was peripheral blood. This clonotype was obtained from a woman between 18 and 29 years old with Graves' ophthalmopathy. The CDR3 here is CASNGGVTYEQYF. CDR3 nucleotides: TGTGCCAGCAACGGGGGGGTAACCTACGAGCAGTACTTC.